A selection of T cell receptor beta chains follows, all from one sample in a study of blood T cell repertoires in COVID-19. The data were produced by immunoSEQ multiplex PCR, yet TCRdb's version contains in-frame clones alone and is incomplete. Here the sample spans fewer than 200,000 clones, approximately 87% being singletons. The sequencing input was peripheral blood. These receptor sequences come from a woman in her sixties or seventies with COVID-19, enrolled during active disease. Both conserved end residues are part of each CDR3. Fields, in order: clone size, J gene, V gene, D gene, CDR3 DNA, CDR3 protein. A D gene is named only where the DNA matches it firmly. Clone size is given for some rows only: seen once, a few or many times, or a class if the clone is expanded.

size: -; J: TRBJ2-1; V: TRBV6-2/TRBV6-3; D: TRBD1; DNA: TGTGCCAGCAGTCCGACAGGGGATGAGCAGTTCTTC; CDR3: CASSPTGDEQFF
size: once; J: TRBJ2-3; V: TRBV4-2; D: TRBD2; DNA: TGTGCCAGCAGCCTTCAGCGGGACCTTATGGATACGCAGTATTTT; CDR3: CASSLQRDLMDTQYF
size: -; J: TRBJ2-7; V: TRBV5-1; D: -; DNA: TGCGCCAGCAGGGCAACCTACGAGCAGTACTTC; CDR3: CASRATYEQYF
size: once; J: TRBJ1-2; V: TRBV5-1; D: TRBD1; DNA: TGCGCCAGCAGATCCACTACAGGGGTCTATGGCTACACCTTC; CDR3: CASRSTTGVYGYTF
size: once; J: TRBJ2-3; V: TRBV5-4; D: TRBD1; DNA: TGTGCCAGCAGCTTGGACTGGACAGGAGCGCAGTATTTT; CDR3: CASSLDWTGAQYF
size: -; J: TRBJ2-7; V: TRBV4-1; D: -; DNA: TGCGCCAGCAGCCAGGTATTCGGGACTTCGACTTACGAGCAGTACTTC; CDR3: CASSQVFGTSTYEQYF
size: -; J: TRBJ1-6; V: TRBV5-8; D: -; DNA: TGTGCCAGCAGCTTGGGGCGGGGGGATTCACCCCTCCACTTT; CDR3: CASSLGRGDSPLHF
size: -; J: TRBJ2-5; V: TRBV15; D: -; DNA: TGTGCCACCAGCAGGGATAACACAGACCAAGAGACCCAGTACTTC; CDR3: CATSRDNTDQETQYF
size: -; J: TRBJ2-7; V: TRBV2; D: -; DNA: TGTGCCAGCAGAACCGACAGCTACGAGCAGTACTTC; CDR3: CASRTDSYEQYF
size: -; J: TRBJ2-1; V: TRBV15; D: TRBD2; DNA: TGTGCCACCAGCAGAGATTTACTAGCGGGATACAATGAGCAGTTCTTC; CDR3: CATSRDLLAGYNEQFF
size: -; J: TRBJ1-2; V: TRBV6-6; D: -; DNA: TGTGCCAGCAGTCGGATAGCGGGACGGCATGGGTCGGAGTATGGCTACACCTTC; CDR3: CASSRIAGRHGSEYGYTF
size: -; J: TRBJ2-3; V: TRBV3-1/TRBV3-2; D: -; DNA: TGTGCCAGCAGCCTTCGTCTAGGTACATCCGATACGCAGTATTTT; CDR3: CASSLRLGTSDTQYF
size: -; J: TRBJ1-4; V: TRBV6-5; D: TRBD1; DNA: TGTGCCAGCAGTTCTGACAGGGGAACTAATGAAAAACTGTTTTTT; CDR3: CASSSDRGTNEKLFF
size: -; J: TRBJ2-7; V: TRBV6-5; D: -; DNA: TGTGCCCCGCCTCGCGGCGACGAGCAGTACTTC; CDR3: CAPPRGDEQYF
size: -; J: TRBJ2-3; V: TRBV7-9; D: -; DNA: TGTGCCAGCAGCTTTAGCGGATTGGCAGATACGCAGTATTTT; CDR3: CASSFSGLADTQYF
size: -; J: TRBJ1-6; V: TRBV6-5; D: -; DNA: TGTGCCAGCAGTCCCCGTGGGGGACTGGACTCACCCCTCCACTTT; CDR3: CASSPRGGLDSPLHF
size: -; J: TRBJ2-2; V: TRBV7-9; D: -; DNA: TGTGCCAGCAGCTTAGGACAGGCTTACACCGGGGAGCTGTTTTTT; CDR3: CASSLGQAYTGELFF
size: once; J: TRBJ2-7; V: TRBV6-2/TRBV6-3; D: -; DNA: TGTGCCAGCAGGCCTACAACTACCTACGAGCAGTACTTC; CDR3: CASRPTTTYEQYF
size: -; J: TRBJ2-5; V: TRBV28; D: -; DNA: TGTGCCAGCGTCCAGGGGCGGGTGGAGACCCAGTACTTC; CDR3: CASVQGRVETQYF
size: once; J: TRBJ2-2; V: TRBV5-5; D: -; DNA: TGTGCCAGCAGGGTTGGTGGGCGGGCCGTAAACACCGGGGAGCTGTTTTTT; CDR3: CASRVGGRAVNTGELFF
size: -; J: TRBJ1-1; V: TRBV9; D: -; DNA: TGTGCCAGCAGCGTGGGCAGGGGAAGAACTGAAGCTTTCTTT; CDR3: CASSVGRGRTEAFF
size: -; J: TRBJ2-7; V: TRBV4-3; D: TRBD2; DNA: TGCGCCAGCAGCGTACTAGCGGGAGTCGGCTACGAGCAGTACTTC; CDR3: CASSVLAGVGYEQYF
size: -; J: TRBJ1-1; V: TRBV15; D: -; DNA: TGTGCCACCAGCCGACAGAGCATGAACACTGAAGCTTTCTTT; CDR3: CATSRQSMNTEAFF
size: -; J: TRBJ1-2; V: TRBV6-1; D: TRBD1; DNA: TGTGCCAGCAGTGAGGCCGGGACAGGGGTCCACTATGGCTACACCTTC; CDR3: CASSEAGTGVHYGYTF
size: few; J: TRBJ2-4; V: TRBV5-4; D: TRBD2; DNA: TGTGCCAGCAGCTTGGCCGGTAGCGGGCTAGCCAAAAACATTCAGTACTTC; CDR3: CASSLAGSGLAKNIQYF
size: -; J: TRBJ1-6; V: TRBV7-9; D: -; DNA: TGTGCCAGCAGCTTAGAGGTGGGGGGTGGAAATTCACCCCTCCACTTT; CDR3: CASSLEVGGGNSPLHF
size: -; J: TRBJ2-1; V: TRBV18; D: TRBD2; DNA: TGTGCCAGCTCACCACCTCTAGCGGGAGGATACAATGAGCAGTTCTTC; CDR3: CASSPPLAGGYNEQFF
size: -; J: TRBJ1-6; V: TRBV18; D: -; DNA: TGTGCCAGCTCACCTGAGGAGAGAGGTTCACCCCTCCACTTT; CDR3: CASSPEERGSPLHF
size: once; J: TRBJ2-7; V: TRBV4-1; D: -; DNA: TGCGCCAGCAGCCAAGAGCCGACAGGTCCCGAGCAGTACTTC; CDR3: CASSQEPTGPEQYF
size: -; J: TRBJ2-7; V: TRBV6-5; D: -; DNA: TGTGCCAGCAGTTACGGGTCGGGCCTAGGGGCCTACGAGCAGTACTTC; CDR3: CASSYGSGLGAYEQYF
size: -; J: TRBJ1-4; V: TRBV27; D: -; DNA: TGTGCCAGCAGTTTACGGGGAATTTTGACTAATGAAAAACTGTTTTTT; CDR3: CASSLRGILTNEKLFF
size: -; J: TRBJ2-3; V: TRBV3-1/TRBV3-2; D: TRBD2; DNA: TGTGCCAGCAGCCAAGAAGGACTAGCGAGATTCAATACGCAGTATTTT; CDR3: CASSQEGLARFNTQYF
size: -; J: TRBJ2-7; V: TRBV7-8; D: TRBD2; DNA: TGTGCCAGCAGCCCGAAAGCGGGAGGGTCCTACGAGCAGTACTTC; CDR3: CASSPKAGGSYEQYF
size: once; J: TRBJ1-5; V: TRBV18; D: TRBD1; DNA: TGTGCCAGCTCCCCCAGGGGGCCGGATCAGCCCCAGCATTTT; CDR3: CASSPRGPDQPQHF
size: -; J: TRBJ2-7; V: TRBV6-6; D: TRBD1; DNA: TGTGCCAGCAGTTACAGGGACAGGCTAAACGAGCAGTACTTC; CDR3: CASSYRDRLNEQYF
size: -; J: TRBJ2-7; V: TRBV28; D: -; DNA: TGTGCCAGCAGCCCAACCGGGACTTTCTATGCCGAGCAGTACTTC; CDR3: CASSPTGTFYAEQYF
size: -; J: TRBJ2-2; V: TRBV14; D: -; DNA: TGTGCCAGCAGCCAAGAAGGGTCGCTAGCAGGAACCGGGGAGCTGTTTTTT; CDR3: CASSQEGSLAGTGELFF
size: -; J: TRBJ2-2; V: TRBV30; D: TRBD2; DNA: TGTGCCTCGGGGGGGCCCGGGGAGCTGTTTTTT; CDR3: CASGGPGELFF
size: -; J: TRBJ1-5; V: TRBV27; D: -; DNA: TGTGCCAGCAGTATACAGGGCTCAGGCCAGCCCCAGCATTTT; CDR3: CASSIQGSGQPQHF
size: -; J: TRBJ2-5; V: TRBV5-5; D: -; DNA: TGTGCCAGCAGCTTGGATCCCGGCCAAGAGACCCAGTACTTC; CDR3: CASSLDPGQETQYF
size: -; J: TRBJ2-7; V: TRBV19; D: -; DNA: TGTGCCAGTAGTATCGCCGACACCCCCTACGAGCAGTACTTC; CDR3: CASSIADTPYEQYF
size: -; J: TRBJ2-5; V: TRBV5-1; D: -; DNA: TGCGCCAGCAGCTTGGGACAGATTGTCCAAGAGACCCAGTACTTC; CDR3: CASSLGQIVQETQYF
size: -; J: TRBJ1-2; V: TRBV28; D: TRBD1; DNA: TGTGCCAGCAGTTTATTGGGACAGAGGGGGAGCTATGGCTACACCTTC; CDR3: CASSLLGQRGSYGYTF
size: -; J: TRBJ2-7; V: TRBV6-2/TRBV6-3; D: -; DNA: TGTGCCAGCAGTCCGGCTAGCGTCACCTACGAGCAGTACTTC; CDR3: CASSPASVTYEQYF
size: -; J: TRBJ2-7; V: TRBV9; D: TRBD1; DNA: TGTGCCAGCAGCGGCCTACGGACAGGGGGCGAGCAGTACTTC; CDR3: CASSGLRTGGEQYF
size: few; J: TRBJ1-5; V: TRBV5-1; D: -; DNA: TGCGCCAGCAGCTCAAGACCGGGGGACAATCAGCCCCAGCATTTT; CDR3: CASSSRPGDNQPQHF
size: -; J: TRBJ1-2; V: TRBV25-1; D: -; DNA: TGTGCCAGCAGTTGGAAGGGCGGGAGTTATGGCTACACCTTC; CDR3: CASSWKGGSYGYTF
size: once; J: TRBJ2-1; V: TRBV27; D: TRBD2; DNA: TGTGCCAGCAGCGCCCCTGGACTAGCCCCCTACAATGAGCAGTTCTTC; CDR3: CASSAPGLAPYNEQFF
size: -; J: TRBJ2-7; V: TRBV5-6; D: -; DNA: TGTGCCAGCAGCTTGGACACCCCCTACGAGCAGTACTTC; CDR3: CASSLDTPYEQYF
size: -; J: TRBJ2-7; V: TRBV2; D: -; DNA: TGTGCCAGCAGTTACAGGGATGGGTACGAGCAGTACTTC; CDR3: CASSYRDGYEQYF
size: -; J: TRBJ2-7; V: TRBV11-3; D: -; DNA: TGTGCCAGCAGCTTAGCGTCTGTTAGCTCCTACGAGCAGTACTTC; CDR3: CASSLASVSSYEQYF
size: -; J: TRBJ2-4; V: TRBV7-2; D: -; DNA: TGTGCCAGCAGCTTAGCCTGGGGCGCGGAAAACATTCAGTACTTC; CDR3: CASSLAWGAENIQYF
size: -; J: TRBJ1-5; V: TRBV6-6; D: -; DNA: TGTGCCAGCAGTTCCCAAGACAGAGCGAATCAGCCCCAGCATTTT; CDR3: CASSSQDRANQPQHF
size: once; J: TRBJ1-1; V: TRBV18; D: -; DNA: TGTGCCAGCTCACCAGTCGGGCGGACTAACACTGAAGCTTTCTTT; CDR3: CASSPVGRTNTEAFF
size: -; J: TRBJ2-3; V: TRBV5-1; D: TRBD2; DNA: TGCGCCAGCAGCTTAGCGGGAGGGCCCGGGGATACGCAGTATTTT; CDR3: CASSLAGGPGDTQYF